These 28 T cell receptor beta chains share one sample of origin, sequenced in a study of cytomegalovirus exposure and HLA in healthy donors. Measured with immunoSEQ multiplex PCR; TCRdb has only the in-frame clones, and not every one. The table lists 250,000 to 300,000 clones, 86% of them singletons. Sequenced sample: PBMCs. The receptors here all came from a woman younger than 35 in good health and CMV-seronegative.

The chain employs TRBV6-1 and TRBJ1-6, with D possibly matching TRBD1 (6 bases). The CDR3 extends over 15 amino acids. The V end lost 2 bases, the J end lost 10 bases, and 15 bases lay between the germline ends. Germline V gene sequence: CDR1 MNHNS, CDR2 SASEGT. The CDR3: CASSEWAGAGSPLHF. The DNA of the CDR3 is TGTGCCAGCAGTGAATGGGCAGGGGCCGGCTCACCCCTCCACTTT.

V usage is TRBV4-1 and J usage is TRBJ1-5; D is possibly TRBD1 (5 bases). The germline V gene has CDR1 MGHRA and CDR2 YSYEKL. V lost 4 bases and J 0 bases, leaving 22 bases between the germline ends. This CDR3 contains 19 residues. CDR3 sequence reads: CASSLRQGAIRDSNQPQHF. Here the CDR3 DNA reads TGCGCCAGCAGCCTGAGGCAGGGCGCTATTAGGGATAGCAATCAGCCCCAGCATTTT.

V and J are TRBV30 and TRBJ2-7; 9 bases are a match to TRBD1. Unmatched junction bases numbered 7, after V lost 5 bases and J lost 2 bases. CDR3 length equals 14 residues. The germline CDR1 and CDR2 sequences are GTSNPN and SVGIG (reference sequence). The CDR3 region is CAWFGRDRAYEQYF. CDR3 DNA: TGTGCCTGGTTTGGACGGGACAGGGCCTACGAGCAGTACTTC. Using reference TRBV30 and TRBJ2-7 for the parts outside the CDR3, the full variable domain is SQTIHQWPATLVQPVGSPLSLECTVEGTSNPNLYWYRQAAGRGLQLLFYSVGIGQISSEVPQNLSASRPQDRQFILSSKKLLLSDSGFYLCAWFGRDRAYEQYFGPGTRLTVT.

The chain uses TRBV11-3 and TRBJ2-2, with TRBD1 matching 7 bases. The CDR3 extends over 15 amino acids. J gave up 6 bases and V 2 bases, and 6 bases lay outside the gene matches. Per germline, CDR1 SGHNT and CDR2 YENEEA. In DNA form, the CDR3 reads TGTGCCAGCAGCTTAAGAGGACAGGCAGCCGGGGAGCTGTTTTTT. Its protein is CASSLRGQAAGELFF.

This chain uses TRBV14 with TRBJ2-7, with D uncertain. Germline V gene data show CDR1 as SGHDN and CDR2 as FVKESK. Deletions cut 2 bases from V and 3 bases from J, with 5 bases between. The CDR3 sequence is 12 residues long. CDR3 amino acids: CASSQRLYEQYF. Written as DNA, the CDR3 is TGTGCCAGCAGCCAACGTCTCTACGAGCAGTACTTC.

This clone has a handful of counts. The genes are TRBV7-6 and TRBJ1-3; possibly TRBD1 for D (5 bases). Germline CDR1 SGHVS, CDR2 FNYEAQ. The CDR3 has 13 residues. V dropped 5 bases and J dropped 9 bases, with 14 bases sitting between them. As DNA, the CDR3 is TGTGCCAGCAGCCCCGCCGGGGGGATCACCATATATTTT. Encoded protein: CASSPAGGITIYF.

The chain links TRBV19 to TRBJ2-7; perhaps TRBD2 as D (7 bases). Per the germline V gene, CDR1 is LNHDA and CDR2 is SQIVND (reference sequence). The CDR3 runs 14 residues. V lost 5 bases and J lost 5, with 16 bases in between. CDR3 in amino acids: CASSHSQGGDEQYF. CDR3 in DNA: TGTGCCAGTAGTCACTCACAGGGAGGGGACGAGCAGTACTTC. Supplemented by reference TRBV19 and TRBJ2-7, the full variable domain reads DGGITQSPKYLFRKEGQNVTLSCEQNLNHDAMYWYRQDPGQGLRLIYYSQIVNDFQKGDIAEGYSVSREKKESFPLTVTSAQKNPTAFYLCASSHSQGGDEQYFGPGTRLTVT.

The V call is TRBV29-1, the J call TRBJ2-1; D is undetermined. CDR3 size: 14 residues. In germline, CDR1 is SQVTM, CDR2 ANQGSEA. With 1 base removed from V and 1 base from J, the gap between germline ends came to 8 bases. The CDR3 is CSVEVSTSYNEQFF. The CDR3 region has the DNA TGCAGCGTTGAAGTCTCTACTTCCTACAATGAGCAGTTCTTC.

The table lists this clone with a count of one. This chain joins TRBV7-9 and TRBJ2-7, with 7 positions matching TRBD1. V shed 4 bases and J 7 bases; nucleotides not matched to a gene: 13. The CDR3 length is 15 residues. Germline V gene lookup returns CDR1 SEHNR and CDR2 FQNEAQ (reference sequence). CDR3: CASSSARAGRGEQYF. The DNA of the CDR3 is TGTGCCAGCAGCTCCGCCCGGGCTGGCAGGGGGGAGCAGTACTTC.

The rearrangement uses TRBV7-8 and TRBJ2-6, with 10 positions matching TRBD1. V lost 5 bases to trimming and J lost 2 bases; unmatched junction nucleotides: 9. The CDR3 totals 18 residues. Germline values: CDR1 SGHVS, CDR2 FQNEAQ. CDR3 in amino acids: CASSPDGTGATGANVLTF. Written as DNA, the CDR3 is TGTGCCAGCAGCCCGGACGGGACAGGGGCGACTGGGGCCAACGTCCTGACTTTC.

This chain connects TRBV2 to TRBJ2-5, with 8 bases aligning to TRBD2. Germline V gene sequence: CDR1 SNHLY, CDR2 FYNNEI. The length of the CDR3 is 14 residues. With V trimmed by 5 bases and J by 5 bases, 7 bases remained unmatched. This chain's CDR3 is CASSLWASGETQYF. The DNA for the CDR3 is TGTGCCAGCAGTTTATGGGCTAGCGGGGAGACCCAGTACTTC.

This clone showed up just once. The chain has TRBV28 and TRBJ2-4; D gene unclear. CDR3 length equals 15 residues. Trimming shortened V by 5 bases and J by 0 bases, and 11 bases separated the two germline ends. CDR1 MDHEN and CDR2 SYDVKM come from the germline V gene. The CDR3 sequence: CASSPGALAKNIQYF. The CDR3, as DNA: TGTGCCAGCAGTCCCGGAGCTCTAGCCAAAAACATTCAGTACTTC.

The rearrangement links TRBV30 to TRBJ2-1; D is perhaps TRBD1 (6 bases). The CDR3 covers 12 residues. Germline V CDR1 and CDR2: GTSNPN, SVGIG (reference sequence). Trimming cost V 8 bases and J 5 bases, with 13 bases left between them. The CDR3 DNA sequence: TGTGCCAGGGGGACGTATAACAATGAGCAGTTCTTC. Translated, it gives CARGTYNNEQFF.

This chain joins TRBV13 and TRBJ2-1; the match to TRBD1 covers 10 bases. V was pared by 5 bases and J by 8 bases, with 6 bases of the junction left unmatched. CDR1 is PRHDT, CDR2 FYEKMQ, per germline (reference sequence). This CDR3 contains 14 residues. CDR3 sequence (DNA): TGTGCCAGCAGCCTCGGACAGGGGGTCGATGAGCAGTTCTTC. Residues: CASSLGQGVDEQFF.

This sequence joins TRBV11-3 and TRBJ2-7; no clear D gene. There are 12 residues in the CDR3. Trimming cost V 4 bases and J 0 bases, with 4 bases left between them. From germline, CDR1 is SGHNT and CDR2 YENEEA. The CDR3 DNA follows: TGTGCCAGCAGCTCCCTCTCCTACGAGCAGTACTTC. Protein product: CASSSLSYEQYF.

This clone has just one count. This chain joins TRBV27 and TRBJ1-2; 7 bases line up with TRBD1. The CDR3 runs to 16 residues. CDR1 is MNHEY, CDR2 SMNVEV, per germline (reference sequence). J was trimmed by 4 bases and V by 0 bases; bases with no gene match: 8. The CDR3 region is CASSLSRDSLAYGYTF. DNA of the CDR3: TGTGCCAGCAGTTTATCGAGGGACAGCCTTGCCTATGGCTACACCTTC.

This chain uses TRBV6-6 with TRBJ2-7; 10 nucleotides align to TRBD2. Trimming cost V 5 bases and J 3 bases; bases outside gene matches: 10. This CDR3 has 16 amino acids. Germline CDR1 and CDR2: MNHNY and SVGAGI (reference sequence). CDR3 residues: CASSLLAGGHGYEQYF. Here the CDR3 DNA reads TGTGCCAGCAGTCTCTTAGCGGGGGGACACGGCTACGAGCAGTACTTC.

The chain employs TRBV18 and TRBJ2-7; perhaps TRBD2 as D (5 bases). The CDR3 is 14 amino acids. V was shortened by 6 bases and J by 2 bases, with 14 bases between the two germline ends. Germline V gives CDR1 KGHSH, CDR2 LQKENI. DNA of the CDR3: TGTGCCAGCTCGACCCCGGGGTGGGCCTACGAGCAGTACTTC. It translates to CASSTPGWAYEQYF. The full variable domain, completed using reference TRBV18 and TRBJ2-7, is NAGVMQNPRHLVRRRGQEARLRCSPMKGHSHVYWYRQLPEEGLKFMVYLQKENIIDESGMPKERFSAEFPKEGPSILRIQQVVRGDSAAYFCASSTPGWAYEQYFGPGTRLTVT.

This clone appeared a single time. The genes are TRBV6-5 and TRBJ2-7; possible D gene TRBD2, 6 bases. Germline CDR1 and CDR2: MNHEY and SVGAGI. The CDR3 length is 13 residues. Trimming took off 2 bases at V and 6 bases at J, with 11 bases between the two ends. The CDR3 bases are TGTGCCAGCAGTTACCGGTCCGGGGGCGAGCAGTACTTC. This translates into CASSYRSGGEQYF.

This chain links TRBV19 with TRBJ1-1; 7 nucleotides line up with TRBD1. Germline-derived CDR1 and CDR2 are LNHDA and SQIVND (reference sequence). After removal of 6 bases from V and 4 bases from J, the junction contained 5 bases not matched to a gene. The CDR3 runs to 13 residues. Here the CDR3 reads CASRPPGGTEAFF. In DNA, the CDR3 is TGTGCCAGTAGGCCACCAGGGGGCACTGAAGCTTTCTTT.

The chain joins TRBV19 to TRBJ1-1; no clear D gene. Germline CDR1 reads LNHDA; CDR2 reads SQIVND (reference sequence). V was shortened by 6 bases and J by 0 bases, with 8 bases between the two germline ends. This CDR3 contains 13 residues. This CDR3 reads CASSVGVNTEAFF. The CDR3 DNA sequence: TGTGCCAGTAGCGTCGGAGTGAACACTGAAGCTTTCTTT. Supplemented by reference TRBV19 and TRBJ1-1, the full variable domain reads DGGITQSPKYLFRKEGQNVTLSCEQNLNHDAMYWYRQDPGQGLRLIYYSQIVNDFQKGDIAEGYSVSREKKESFPLTVTSAQKNPTAFYLCASSVGVNTEAFFGQGTRLTVV.

This clone was seen a single time. The chain uses TRBV6-5 and TRBJ2-5; 8 bases map to TRBD2. Germline-derived CDR1 and CDR2 are MNHEY and SVGAGI. Trimming took 5 bases from V and 7 from J; bases not matched to a gene: 9. This CDR3 region has 14 residues. Written as DNA, the CDR3 is TGTGCCAGCAGTAAGGGCCCGGGAGGGTGGACCCAGTACTTC. Encoded protein: CASSKGPGGWTQYF.

J is TRBJ1-2 and V is TRBV27; 9 bases match TRBD1. Germline V gene sequence: CDR1 MNHEY, CDR2 SMNVEV (reference sequence). There are 14 residues in the CDR3. J lost 7 bases, V lost 5 bases, and 8 bases had no gene match. The CDR3, as DNA: TGTGCCAGCAGTAACGGACAGGGGTTTGGTGGCTACACCTTC. Its translation is CASSNGQGFGGYTF.

The chain carries TRBV6-6 and TRBJ1-5; possibly TRBD1 for D (6 bases). This CDR3 region has 16 residues. The V end lost 7 bases, the J end lost 0 bases, and 16 bases lay between the germline ends. Germline CDR1 is MNHNY and CDR2 is SVGAGI (reference sequence). The CDR3: CASILRGHFSNQPQHF. In nucleotides, the CDR3 is TGTGCCAGCATCCTAAGGGGACATTTTAGCAATCAGCCCCAGCATTTT.

The V gene is TRBV9, the J gene TRBJ2-1; possibly TRBD1 for D (5 bases). CDR1 SGDLS and CDR2 YYNGEE come from the germline V gene. V dropped 6 bases and J dropped 11 bases, with 18 bases sitting between them. This CDR3 contains 13 residues. The chain's CDR3 is CASTPAQGDQQFF. As DNA, the CDR3 is TGTGCCAGCACCCCTGCGCAGGGTGATCAGCAGTTCTTC.

The chain links TRBV5-1 to TRBJ1-5; D gene ambiguous. This CDR3 has 15 amino acids. In germline, CDR1 is SGHRS, CDR2 YFSETQ. Trimming removed 3 bases from V and 1 base from J, with 11 bases in between. The CDR3 nucleotides are TGCGCCAGCAGCTCAGGCGGCGGGAGCAATCAGCCCCAGCATTTT. Its protein is CASSSGGGSNQPQHF.

The chain has TRBV18 and TRBJ2-3, with 7 bases fitting TRBD2. This CDR3 contains 17 residues. Per the germline V gene, CDR1 is KGHSH and CDR2 is LQKENI. V was clipped by 4 bases and J by 3 bases; unmatched bases: 13. The DNA of the CDR3 is TGTGCCAGCTCACGCGCGGCTGCGGGAGTTGGGACAGATACGCAGTATTTT. Its translation is CASSRAAAGVGTDTQYF.

The chain couples TRBV27 to TRBJ1-5; D is unclear. V was cut by 4 bases and J by 2 bases, with 12 bases left in between. The CDR3 length is 15 residues. CDR1 and CDR2 (germline): MNHEY, SMNVEV (reference sequence). In DNA form, the CDR3 reads TGTGCCAGCAGTTCCCACCGGGAAGGCAATCAGCCCCAGCATTTT. Translation gives CASSSHREGNQPQHF.